The 22 T cell receptor beta chains reported below all come from one sample, sequenced in a study of cytomegalovirus exposure and HLA in healthy donors. Primers for the PCR totalled 60 Vbeta and 13 Jbeta. The method was immunoSEQ multiplex PCR; TCRdb's version includes in-frame clones alone and lacks a portion of them. The sample consists of about 120,000 clones, 77% of them appearing once. The sample comprised PBMCs. The receptor set was obtained from a man aged 40-55 years in good health and CMV-seropositive.

The genes are TRBV9 and TRBJ2-3; TRBD2 matches at 12 bases. Germline CDR1 and CDR2: SGDLS and YYNGEE. The CDR3 covers 16 residues. Trimming took 4 bases from V and 3 from J; bases not matched to a gene: 6. CDR3 in amino acids: CASSPSLAGGTDTQYF. CDR3 in DNA: TGTGCCAGCAGCCCCAGTCTAGCGGGGGGGACAGATACGCAGTATTTT. The full variable domain, its missing parts supplied by reference TRBV9 and TRBJ2-3, is DSGVTQTPKHLITATGQRVTLRCSPRSGDLSVYWYQQSLDQGLQFLIQYYNGEERAKGNILERFSAQQFPDLHSELNLSSLELGDSALYFCASSPSLAGGTDTQYFGPGTRLTVL.

Only one count was recorded for this clone. This chain links TRBV5-1 with TRBJ1-5; a weak D match, TRBD1 (5 bases). The V gene lost 5 bases and the J gene lost 7 bases, with 16 bases spanning the gap. Germline V gives CDR1 SGHRS, CDR2 YFSETQ. The CDR3 is 14 amino acids. The CDR3 loop reads CASSPRGLGQPQHF. The CDR3 bases are TGCGCCAGCAGTCCCCGGGGGTTGGGGCAGCCCCAGCATTTT.

This rearrangement joins TRBV9 to TRBJ2-5; D may be TRBD1 (5 bases). V lost 1 base and J lost 0, with 7 bases in between. The CDR3 contains 14 residues. Germline V CDR1 and CDR2: SGDLS, YYNGEE. The CDR3 bases are TGTGCCAGCAGCGTATGGGGCAACCAAGAGACCCAGTACTTC. This sequence encodes CASSVWGNQETQYF.

This clone appeared a single time. The chain employs TRBV7-8 and TRBJ1-2, with D unresolved. The CDR3 loop spans 15 amino acids. V was shortened by 1 base and J by 0 bases, with 9 bases between the two germline ends. Germline V gene sequence: CDR1 SGHVS, CDR2 FQNEAQ. The CDR3 bases are TGTGCCAGCAGCTTAGTCGCAAGCCCTAACTATGGCTACACCTTC. Its protein is CASSLVASPNYGYTF.

A few counts support this clone. The rearrangement links TRBV6-5 to TRBJ1-4, with a weak D call TRBD1 (5 bases). The CDR3 has 14 residues. Germline V lookup: CDR1 MNHEY, CDR2 SVGAGI. The V end was cut by 7 bases, the J end by 2 bases, with 11 bases between. Written as DNA, the CDR3 is TGTGCCAGCAACAACGGGGGTACTAATGAAAAACTGTTTTTT. It translates to CASNNGGTNEKLFF.

Only one count was recorded for this clone. The chain has TRBV28 and TRBJ1-4; perhaps TRBD1 as D (6 bases). This CDR3 has 14 residues. Germline V gene data show CDR1 as MDHEN and CDR2 as SYDVKM. The ends were cut back, 6 bases at V and 4 bases at J, with 12 bases in the middle. The CDR3 region has the DNA TGTGCCAGCAGCCCCGGACAGTTTAATGAAAAACTGTTTTTT. As protein: CASSPGQFNEKLFF.

This clone was seen only once. This chain uses TRBV19 with TRBJ1-2, with TRBD1 matching 7 bases. This CDR3 is 14 amino acids long. Germline CDR1 is LNHDA and CDR2 is SQIVND (reference sequence). The V and J ends lost 8 bases and 8 bases, in that order; junction bases with no gene match: 14. CDR3 sequence (DNA): TGTGCCAGTGATACTCGCCGACAGGGTGGGGGCTACACCTTC. Translating it yields CASDTRRQGGGYTF.

This clone was seen more than once but under ten times. The rearrangement uses TRBV7-2 and TRBJ2-1, with 10 bases aligning to TRBD1. With V trimmed by 1 base and J by 8 bases, 5 bases remained unmatched. This CDR3 is 15 amino acids long. The germline gives CDR1 SGHTA, CDR2 FQGNSA. Here the CDR3 reads CASSLGQGAGDEQFF. CDR3 DNA sequence: TGTGCCAGCAGCTTAGGACAGGGGGCAGGAGATGAGCAGTTCTTC.

This clone was seen more than once but under ten times. The chain couples TRBV4-1 to TRBJ1-5; 11 bases fit TRBD1. The CDR3 length is 18 residues. V lost 1 base, J lost 4 bases, and 9 bases stayed unmatched. In germline, CDR1 is MGHRA, CDR2 YSYEKL. DNA for the CDR3: TGCGCCAGCAGCCAAGCGGACAGGGGGCGGTCGGGAAATCAGCCCCAGCATTTT. It encodes CASSQADRGRSGNQPQHF.

This clone was seen more than once but under ten times. V gene TRBV5-6 combines with J gene TRBJ2-1; 7 nucleotides line up with TRBD2. The CDR3 has 15 amino acids. Germline assignment: CDR1 SGHDT and CDR2 YYEEEE. Trimming at V came to 4 bases and at J to 8 bases, leaving 12 bases not matched to a gene. The CDR3 loop reads CASSPTPGTNYEQFF. The CDR3 DNA reads TGTGCCAGCAGCCCGACACCCGGGACTAACTATGAGCAGTTCTTC.

The rearrangement uses TRBV7-6 and TRBJ2-7, with a tentative D call TRBD1 (5 bases). The CDR3 extends over 16 amino acids. In germline, CDR1 is SGHVS, CDR2 FNYEAQ. The ends were cut back, 1 base at V and 6 bases at J, with 19 bases in the middle. The CDR3 sequence: CASSLDGHNAVSEQYF. Here the CDR3 DNA reads TGTGCCAGCAGCTTAGATGGACATAACGCCGTGTCCGAGCAGTACTTC.

V gene TRBV27 combines with J gene TRBJ2-2; 13 bases fit TRBD2. Trimming removed 6 bases from V and 6 bases from J; junction bases left unmatched: 13. Per germline, CDR1 MNHEY and CDR2 SMNVEV (reference sequence). CDR3 length equals 18 residues. Here the CDR3 DNA reads TGTGCCAGCAGGCCGGTACTAGCGGGGGGGCTATGGCCCGGGGAGCTGTTTTTT. Translation gives CASRPVLAGGLWPGELFF.

The rearrangement links TRBV4-1 to TRBJ1-2; D may be TRBD1 (5 bases). The germline V gene has CDR1 MGHRA and CDR2 YSYEKL. This CDR3 is built from 15 residues. With 0 bases removed from V and 0 bases from J, the gap between germline ends came to 8 bases. The CDR3 sequence is CASSQEQAANYGYTF. CDR3 nucleotides: TGCGCCAGCAGCCAAGAACAGGCGGCTAACTATGGCTACACCTTC.

The chain employs TRBV4-1 and TRBJ1-4; no reliable D call. The CDR3 runs to 11 residues. Trimming cost V 2 bases and J 13 bases, with 8 bases left between them. Germline V gene sequence: CDR1 MGHRA, CDR2 YSYEKL. CDR3 protein: CASSQTYRLFF. DNA of the CDR3: TGCGCCAGCAGCCAAACCTACAGACTGTTTTTT.

This chain joins TRBV7-5 and TRBJ2-5; the tabulated D call, TRBD1, remains unverified against the DNA. TRBV7-5 is a recognized pseudogene. This CDR3 region has 18 residues. The CDR3 region is CARSPRQGRSRCPETQYF. The CDR3 DNA reads as TGTGCCAGAAGCCCTCGACAGGGGCGAAGCAGGTGTCCGGAGACCCAGTACTTC.

The chain is built from TRBV2 and TRBJ2-7; 9 bases fit TRBD1. The V and J ends lost 3 bases and 6 bases, in that order; junction bases with no gene match: 3. Germline CDR1 SNHLY, CDR2 FYNNEI. This CDR3 region has 13 residues. CDR3 sequence reads: CASSEDRGGEQYF. As DNA, the CDR3 is TGTGCCAGCAGTGAGGACAGGGGAGGCGAGCAGTACTTC. The entire variable domain, with the rest obtained from reference TRBV2 and TRBJ2-7, is as follows: EPEVTQTPSHQVTQMGQEVILRCVPISNHLYFYWYRQILGQKVEFLVSFYNNEISEKSEIFDDQFSVERPDGSNFTLKIRSTKLEDSAMYFCASSEDRGGEQYFGPGTRLTVT.

The rearrangement joins TRBV29-1 to TRBJ1-2, with D perhaps TRBD1 (5 bases). Germline lookup yields CDR1 SQVTM and CDR2 ANQGSEA. V gave up 6 bases and J gave up 3 bases, with 8 bases separating them. The CDR3 is 11 residues long. The CDR3 sequence is CSVRDHYGYTF. DNA of the CDR3: TGCAGCGTGCGGGACCACTATGGCTACACCTTC.

The V gene is TRBV6-5, the J gene TRBJ1-2; possibly TRBD1 for D (6 bases). The CDR3 is 14 amino acids. The V end was cut by 0 bases, the J end by 8 bases, with 13 bases between. Germline assignment: CDR1 MNHEY and CDR2 SVGAGI. The CDR3 DNA sequence: TGTGCCAGCAGTTACTCGGCAGGGGTTATGGGCTACACCTTC. Translating gives CASSYSAGVMGYTF.

V and J are TRBV2 and TRBJ1-4; unclear D gene. The germline CDR1 and CDR2 sequences are SNHLY and FYNNEI. Trimming removed 5 bases at V and 0 bases at J, with 10 bases between. CDR3 length: 15 amino acids. CDR3 sequence (DNA): TGTGCCAGCAGTCCCGGACTCGCAACTAATGAAAAACTGTTTTTT. It specifies CASSPGLATNEKLFF.

Worth noting for this clone: Relative to the germline gene, one junction end is altered; a read error may explain this. This chain joins TRBV7-7 and TRBJ2-5; a possible D gene is TRBD1 (6 bases). The CDR3 is 15 amino acids. The germline V gene encodes CDR1 SSHAT and CDR2 FNYEAQ (reference sequence). This chain's CDR3 is CASRLTGDVGETQYF. For the CDR3, the DNA is TGTGCTAGCAGACTGACAGGCGACGTGGGGGAGACCCAGTACTTC. The whole variable domain, filled in from reference TRBV7-7 and TRBJ2-5, reads GAGVSQSPRYKVTKRGQDVTLRCDPISSHATLYWYQQALGQGPEFLTYFNYEAQPDKSGLPSDRFSAERPEGSISTLTIQRTEQRDSAMYRCASRLTGDVGETQYFGPGTRLLVL.

This clone has a handful of counts. The V call is TRBV19, the J call TRBJ1-2; possible D gene TRBD1, 5 bases. Per the germline V gene, CDR1 is LNHDA and CDR2 is SQIVND (reference sequence). V shed 1 base and J shed 6 bases, with 12 bases lying between them. The CDR3 length is 14 residues. The CDR3 DNA follows: TGTGCCAGTAGTATAGCTGGGGCGCGGAATGGCTACACCTTC. It yields the protein CASSIAGARNGYTF. The variable domain in full, with the rest retrieved from reference TRBV19 and TRBJ1-2, is DGGITQSPKYLFRKEGQNVTLSCEQNLNHDAMYWYRQDPGQGLRLIYYSQIVNDFQKGDIAEGYSVSREKKESFPLTVTSAQKNPTAFYLCASSIAGARNGYTFGSGTRLTVV.

The chain combines TRBV11-3 with TRBJ2-1, with 9 bases aligning to TRBD2. The CDR3 consists of 16 residues. V gave up 1 base and J gave up 6 bases; unmatched junction bases: 7. The germline gives CDR1 SGHNT, CDR2 YENEEA. As DNA, the CDR3 is TGTGCCAGCAGCTTAGGGGCTAGCGGGGCGGGCAATGAGCAGTTCTTC. Amino acids: CASSLGASGAGNEQFF. The entire variable domain, with the rest obtained from reference TRBV11-3 and TRBJ2-1, is as follows: EAGVVQSPRYKIIEKKQPVAFWCNPISGHNTLYWYLQNLGQGPELLIRYENEEAVDDSQLPKDRFSAERLKGVDSTLKIQPAELGDSAVYLCASSLGASGAGNEQFFGPGTRLTVL.